This entry describes one T cell receptor (beta chain). No cognate antigen has been identified for it. Base qualities were left out, and no much larger clone turns up one base away. The sample is drawn from a study of cytomegalovirus exposure and HLA in healthy donors (dated by TCRdb to between 2016 and 2019). Concerning the study at large: An earlier analysis of more than 550 of the donors reported 250 to 300 Gb of sequence data and 117 million unique TCR beta sequences obtained from about 170 million T cells. About 300 gigabases of sequencing data and around 87 million unique TCR sequences were included in an early release covering several hundred HLA-typed donors. Of the roughly 420 genotyped donors, approximately 81% were placed in the genetic ancestry cluster associated with self-reported Caucasian donors. The study aimed to test whether signatures of past pathogen exposure could be identified by cataloging public T cell receptors. The study used immunosequencing to profile the T cell repertoires of 600 to 850 subjects and linked those repertoires to cytomegalovirus serostatus. In addition to the first cohort of around 670 subjects, a separate validation cohort of 120 different subjects was used. High-throughput TCR immunosequencing, statistical association of individual TCRs with disease status, and machine learning were combined to predict cytomegalovirus infection status. A later analysis re-analyzed previously published TCR beta repertoires from 600 to 850 donors and added high-resolution HLA genotyping to study TCR occurrence patterns. The later analysis used no new phenotypic data to find candidate immune exposures, relying instead on TCR beta sequences and their occurrence across donors. To decide whether each TCR beta V gene segment behaved as functional or pseudogenic, an earlier analysis of some 540 of the donors relied on high-throughput TCR beta sequencing. Alongside the repertoire data, information on donor age, sex, ethnicity and CMV serostatus was compiled. A later genetic analysis took genome-wide SNP genotypes for about 55% of the 666 donors and used that subset as a discovery cohort. Every repertoire in the discovery cohort had been generated on one and the same sequencing platform. HLA typing included class I and class II loci at four-digit resolution. The number of donors typed differed by locus, with roughly 629-640 for A, B, C, DRB1 and DQB1, around 520 for DQA1, over 600 for DPA1, and around 450 for DPB1. Four to six DR-DQ haplotypes were handled as single units for association and clustering, since linkage in the cohort was strong. Among almost 400 genotyped donors of the cohort, an average of 235,054 unique TCR beta nucleotide sequences were sequenced per donor, around a sixth of them non-productive. Points the paper makes about the study in general: A later analysis found that HLA-associated TCR beta chains were more clonally expanded and had lower generation probabilities than equally common non-associated chains. HLA typing was unavailable for some donors at each locus, so association tests used only the typed subset. In vitro tests confirmed that a few of the cytomegalovirus-associated TCR beta chains recognize cytomegalovirus antigens. A later analysis found that most CMV-associated TCR beta chains appeared HLA-restricted, with HLA associations seemingly driven largely by CMV exposure. According to a later genetic analysis, donors in an Asian-associated ancestry cluster had fewer N-insertions in productive TCRs than the roughly 700-donor mean. The authors suggested that the approach could potentially be generalized to other disease states and immunological phenotypes. In a later genetic analysis, a missense DCLRE1C variant was associated with V-gene and J-gene trimming of TCR beta chains, and the association was replicated in an independent cohort. Some IMGT-functional V segments, including TRBV6-2 and TRBV6-3, could not be distinguished by the 87-base-pair reads and were therefore excluded. In an earlier analysis of some 550 of the donors, most TCR beta V segments were observed in productive rearrangements about 87% or about 30% of the time, broadly matching IMGT annotations. Sequencing depth was assumed to be roughly uniform across donors in the presence/absence analyses, though that assumption may not hold. CMV serostatus was the only immune exposure information available for the cohort. A later analysis associated about 18,000 TCR beta sequences with specific HLA alleles at a false discovery rate of 0.05. The classifier was reported to diagnose cytomegalovirus status with high specificity and sensitivity in both the original cohort and the validation cohort. In this cohort, only TCR beta chains were sequenced, and detectable features were limited by the absence of alpha or paired-chain data. Strong co-occurrence of HLA alleles, especially DR and DQ, made assigning TCR associations to individual alleles difficult. In a later analysis, several top co-occurrence clusters were reported to appear linked to parvovirus B19, influenza, CMV and Epstein-Barr virus. The study gave a list of 150 to 200 TCR beta chains associated with cytomegalovirus. A further reported finding was that TCR beta sequences accurately predicted the HLA-A and HLA-B alleles for most subjects in the first cohort. Because counts were too low, seventeen rarely observed V segments, including chromosome 9 orphons, were left out of the earlier analysis of 500 to 650 of the donors. Most TCR sequences were seen in very few donors, while some public TCRs were found in many individuals. In a later analysis, the rate of TCR association differed among HLA loci, with DRB1 alleles having the most associated TCRs and HLA-C alleles having the fewest. A cluster of highly shared sequence variants was judged likely to be a technical artifact of the sequencing pipeline. Correlated functional status among segregating V segments might reflect linkage disequilibrium, but an unknown experimental factor could not be ruled out.

Library preparation was by the immunoSEQ multiplex PCR assay. For the multiplex PCR, a mixture combining 60 forward primers for TCR Vbeta segments and 13 reverse primers for TCR Jbeta segments was used. The CDR3 region of rearranged TCR beta genes was amplified from genomic DNA by a multiplex PCR assay. The Illumina HiSeq System was used to sequence the amplified TCR beta libraries as 87-base-pair reads. Processing in the source paper ran as follows. A later analysis counted about 80 million unique TCR beta chains across the 666 repertoires, and around 12 million of these chains were shared by at least two donors. To remove PCR and sequencing errors, raw reads were error-corrected and collapsed into unique sequences using a nearest-neighbor algorithm that merged closely related sequences. To assign V, D and J gene segments, CDR3 sequences were aligned to IMGT reference sequences. For a sequence to be retained, a match of at least six nucleotides was required to both a V gene segment and a J gene segment. Rearrangements were classified as productive when the CDR3 lacked stop codons and remained in frame with V and J, and all other rearrangements were classified as non-productive. Following IMGT convention, CDR3 was defined as the stretch from the second conserved V-encoded cysteine to the conserved J-encoded phenylalanine. The earlier analysis of 500 to 650 of the donors excluded any sequence lacking an unambiguous match to a single V gene segment. In an earlier analysis of some 590 of the donors, a V segment was called functional when productive rearrangements were above 56.7%, and segregating when the standard deviation between donors exceeded 5%. A statistical classification framework was built to diagnose cytomegalovirus status from the catalog of TCR beta chain sequences. A later analysis assigned V and J genes by comparing TCR nucleotide sequences with IMGT/GENE-DB human TR gene sequences. The TCRdist pipeline was used in a later analysis to assign CDR3 sequences and most-parsimonious VDJ recombination scenarios. In a later analysis, each TCR beta chain was defined by its CDR3 amino acid sequence together with its V-gene family, and reads lacking a unique V-gene family were excluded. In a later analysis, 500 to 650 highly shared, low-generation-probability nucleotide sequences were removed to address suspected cross-contamination and a sequencing artifact. In a later analysis, a clonal expansion index was calculated for each public chain from normalized within-repertoire ranks of inferred template counts. In a later analysis, generation probabilities were computed with a VDJ recombination model fitted to out-of-frame rearrangements, and the resulting probabilities were checked against IGoR. Hypergeometric tests were used in a later analysis to score TCR-TCR, TCR-HLA and TCR-CMV co-occurrence, with a repertoire-size bias correction applied to the TCR pairs. False discovery rates were estimated in a later analysis by permuting HLA or CMV assignments 20 times. In a later analysis, co-occurring TCRs were grouped with DBSCAN, and TCRdist sequence similarity was added when clustering was performed within HLA-allele-positive subsets. Co-occurrence clustering excluded repertoires with fewer than 30,000 or more than 120,000 public chains, plus five with anomalous nucleotide sharing. Entries here come from immuneACCESS through TCRdb and include only in-frame sequences with V and J called. Some clones fail to appear in such tables; in the studies checked, an unresolved V gene covers under half of the shortfall, and the cause of the remainder is unknown. V, J and clone size are those of that table, while D and trimming were read from the DNA. The sample has under 200,000 clones on record, around 72% of them singletons. Around 7% of the sample lies in the top ten.

In total, fewer than 750 healthy bone marrow donors made up the cohort. All cohort members were sampled while nominally healthy, although unrecorded immune exposures were likely present. The donor tested CMV seropositive and was one of the 289 seropositive cohort members. Every donor gave a peripheral blood sample, and the peripheral blood mononuclear cells from that sample were used for TCR beta sequencing. The Qiagen DNeasy Blood Extraction Kit was used to extract genomic DNA from the blood cell samples. The CDR3 numbers 13 residues from cysteine through phenylalanine. The sequence is cut down to CDR3 DNA, 39 bases in frame from base 1. The germline ends are 9 bases apart after V is trimmed by 0 bases and J by 11 bases. The germline V gene supplies CDR1 SGDLS and CDR2 YYNGEE.

This TCR was sampled from a woman in her forties in good health and CMV-seropositive. The rearranged segments are TRBV9 and TRBJ1-6; no D gene call is confident. The sequencing sample was made of PBMCs. CDR3 sequence: CASSVELKTPLHF. The nucleotide sequence reads as follows: TGTGCCAGCAGCGTAGAACTGAAGACACCCCTCCACTTT.